The 19 T cell receptor beta chains presented below share a single source sample, sequenced in a study of human T cells and chemical hapten exposure. Time point of the sample: pre-sensitization, week 0. The treatment denotes: therapeutic diphenylcyclopropenone sensitization with weekly scalp DPC. TCRdb analysed the RACE reads with MiXCR anew, one entry per CDR3 protein. The sample consists of about 120,000 distinct CDR3 sequences, about 14% of them appearing once. Sequenced material: whole blood, taken in connection with sensitization to the hapten diphenylcyclopropenone (DPC). These receptors were taken from a woman aged 18 to 35 with alopecia areata. Some clones in this sample may be carry-over from other donors' samples.

This sequence joins TRBV7-2 and TRBJ1-6; D not certain. Looked up from germline, CDR1 is SGHTA and CDR2 is FQGNSA. This CDR3 spans 16 amino acids. V lost 1 base and J lost 0, with 7 bases in between. The CDR3 sequence is CASSLDSSSYNSPLHF. In DNA form, the CDR3 reads TGTGCCAGCAGCTTAGATTCGAGCTCCTATAATTCACCCCTCCACTTT.

This clonotype was detected a few times. The chain recombines TRBV2 with TRBJ2-5, with D perhaps assigned TRBD1 or TRBD2 (5 bases each). Germline CDR1 SNHLY, CDR2 FYNNEI. This CDR3 contains 14 residues. V was pared by 10 bases and J by 0 bases, with 15 bases between. The CDR3 DNA follows: TGTGCCACTCTCCGTGGGGGTAACCAAGAGACCCAGTACTTC. Translated, it gives CATLRGGNQETQYF.

Written as DNA, the CDR3 is TGTGCCTGGAATTCCGGGGCTAATGAAAAACTGTTTTTT. It translates to CAWNSGANEKLFF. The chain has TRBV30 and TRBJ1-4; D unclear. V shed 4 bases and J shed 3 bases, with 9 bases lying between them. CDR3 length: 13 amino acids. The germline V gene has CDR1 GTSNPN and CDR2 SVGIG (reference sequence).

The chain recombines TRBV7-8 with TRBJ1-6; maybe TRBD1 (5 bases). Looked up from germline, CDR1 is SGHVS and CDR2 is FQNEAQ. CDR3 length equals 15 residues. Trimming removed 1 base from V and 5 bases from J, with 9 bases in between. CDR3 residues: CASSLVTVNNSPLHF. CDR3 DNA: TGTGCCAGCAGCTTAGTGACAGTAAATAATTCACCCCTCCACTTT. The full variable domain, in which reference TRBV7-8 and TRBJ1-6 provide the parts outside the CDR3, is GAGVSQSPRYKVAKRGQDVALRCDPISGHVSLFWYQQALGQGPEFLTYFQNEAQLDKSGLPSDRFFAERPEGSVSTLKIQRTQQEDSAVYLCASSLVTVNNSPLHFGNGTRLTVT.

The chain couples TRBV2 to TRBJ1-4, with 10 bases identical to TRBD1. Germline V lookup: CDR1 SNHLY, CDR2 FYNNEI. Unmatched junction bases numbered 8, after V lost 6 bases and J lost 7 bases. There are 15 residues in the CDR3. CDR3 sequence: CASSADRGHGEKLFF. CDR3 in DNA: TGTGCCAGCAGCGCCGACAGGGGGCATGGTGAAAAACTGTTTTTT.

In this sample, this clonotype turned up a few times. The CDR3 DNA reads as TGTGCCAGCAGTTCCGGGACTAGCCAGTACGAGCAGTACTTC. Its protein product is CASSSGTSQYEQYF. The rearrangement links TRBV12-3 or TRBV12-4 to TRBJ2-7; the match to TRBD2 covers 9 bases. Trimming cost V 4 bases and J 4 bases; bases outside gene matches: 5. The CDR3 has 14 residues.

The chain carries TRBV7-2 and TRBJ2-5; maybe TRBD2 (5 bases). Germline V CDR1 and CDR2: SGHTA, FQGNSA. The CDR3 runs 13 residues. With 7 bases removed from V and 3 bases from J, the gap between germline ends came to 12 bases. CDR3 sequence reads: CASNLGVKETQYF. The CDR3 nucleotides are TGTGCCAGCAATCTGGGAGTAAAAGAGACCCAGTACTTC.

Only a few counts were recorded for this clonotype. The chain carries TRBV6-5 and TRBJ2-1; no clear D gene. Per germline, CDR1 MNHEY and CDR2 SVGAGI. The CDR3 has 15 amino acids. Trimming shortened V by 6 bases and J by 0 bases, and 12 bases separated the two germline ends. The CDR3 coding sequence is TGTGCCAGCAGCCAAGTATTGAGCTCCTACAATGAGCAGTTCTTC. As protein: CASSQVLSSYNEQFF.

The rearrangement links TRBV5-6 to TRBJ1-2; 7 bases line up with TRBD1. CDR1 SGHDT and CDR2 YYEEEE come from the germline V gene. V shed 1 base, J shed 5 bases, and the junction held 8 bases outside the gene matches. CDR3 length: 15 residues. The CDR3, as DNA: TGTGCCAGCAGCTTGAACAGGGGATGGGATTATGGCTACACCTTC. It codes for CASSLNRGWDYGYTF.

This chain links TRBV7-2 with TRBJ2-7; 11 bases are a match to TRBD1. This CDR3 has 14 amino acids. Germline V gives CDR1 SGHTA, CDR2 FQGNSA. J gave up 6 bases and V 4 bases, and 5 bases lay outside the gene matches. This CDR3 reads CASSSRTGGGEQYF. The CDR3, as DNA: TGTGCCAGCAGCTCCCGGACAGGGGGCGGCGAGCAGTACTTC.

The chain recombines TRBV5-1 with TRBJ2-2; the D gene is possibly TRBD1 (6 bases). Germline values: CDR1 SGHRS, CDR2 YFSETQ. V shed 0 bases and J shed 6 bases, with 15 bases lying between them. The CDR3 has 16 amino acids. This CDR3 reads CASSLVAGVVPGELFF. CDR3 coding DNA: TGCGCCAGCAGCTTGGTGGCAGGGGTAGTGCCCGGGGAGCTGTTTTTT. Drawing the rest from reference TRBV5-1 and TRBJ2-2, the complete variable domain is KAGVTQTPRYLIKTRGQQVTLSCSPISGHRSVSWYQQTPGQGLQFLFEYFSETQRNKGNFPGRFSGRQFSNSRSEMNVSTLELGDSALYLCASSLVAGVVPGELFFGEGSRLTVL.

This clonotype has only a few counts. V gene TRBV6-6 combines with J gene TRBJ2-7; D is unresolved. Trimming stripped 2 bases from V and 3 bases from J, with 8 bases between. This CDR3 has 13 amino acids. CDR1 is MNHNY, CDR2 SVGAGI, per germline (reference sequence). For the CDR3, the DNA is TGTGCCAGCAGTTACGGGTACAGCTACGAGCAGTACTTC. Translation: CASSYGYSYEQYF.

This clonotype occurred many times. The chain recombines TRBV18 with TRBJ1-4; D remains unclear. Trimming removed 3 bases from V and 5 bases from J, with 10 bases in between. Per germline, CDR1 KGHSH and CDR2 LQKENI. This CDR3 region has 14 residues. The CDR3 protein is CASSPTGSNEKLFF. The CDR3 DNA is TGTGCCAGCTCACCCACTGGGAGCAATGAAAAACTGTTTTTT.

V gene TRBV2 combines with J gene TRBJ2-1; the D gene is possibly TRBD1 (5 bases). CDR1 SNHLY and CDR2 FYNNEI come from the germline V gene. This CDR3 spans 13 amino acids. V lost 7 bases to trimming and J lost 6 bases, with 13 bases between them. CDR3 sequence reads: CASKTQGGNEQFF. The CDR3 region has the DNA TGTGCCAGCAAGACGCAGGGCGGCAATGAGCAGTTCTTC.

The rearrangement joins TRBV29-1 to TRBJ1-1, with D hard to call. CDR1 is SQVTM, CDR2 ANQGSEA, per germline. Trimming removed 4 bases from V and 3 bases from J, with 6 bases in between. The CDR3 loop spans 11 amino acids. Here the CDR3 DNA reads TGCAGCGTTGGGGGAGACACTGAAGCTTTCTTT. This encodes CSVGGDTEAFF.

This clonotype was detected only a few times. The chain carries TRBV10-3 and TRBJ1-3; D is undetermined. Germline V gene lookup returns CDR1 ENHRY and CDR2 SYGVKD. This CDR3 contains 13 residues. Trimming removed 7 bases at V and 0 bases at J, with 7 bases between. CDR3 region: CAIIPSSGNTIYF. CDR3 bases: TGTGCCATCATCCCCAGCTCTGGAAACACCATATATTTT.

This clonotype has ten or more counts. The gene calls are TRBV6-2 or TRBV6-3 and TRBJ2-1; 13 nucleotides match TRBD2. CDR1 and CDR2 (germline): MNHEY, SVGEGT. V trimming: 5 bases; J trimming: 7 bases; junction bases outside the gene matches: 5. The CDR3 is 15 residues long. CDR3 in amino acids: CASSMTSGGWNEQFF. The CDR3 DNA sequence: TGTGCCAGCAGTATGACTAGCGGGGGGTGGAATGAGCAGTTCTTC.

In its sample, this clonotype was seen a few times. V and J are TRBV7-9 and TRBJ1-5; unclear D gene. CDR1 and CDR2 from the germline V gene are SEHNR and FQNEAQ (reference sequence). The CDR3 contains 15 residues. V shed 5 bases and J shed 1 base, with 12 bases lying between them. For the CDR3, the DNA is TGTGCCAGCAGCCTTGGAGGCGGCAGCAATCAGCCCCAGCATTTT. Encoded protein: CASSLGGGSNQPQHF.

The chain links TRBV12-3 or TRBV12-4 to TRBJ2-2; D uncertain. The CDR3 sequence is 16 residues long. Trimming shortened V by 4 bases and J by 5 bases, and 17 bases separated the two germline ends. In DNA form, the CDR3 reads TGTGCCAGCAGTTCTCCAGATCCCTTGAGTACCGGGGAGCTGTTTTTT. Amino acids: CASSSPDPLSTGELFF.